Below, 23 T cell receptor beta chains from the same sample are listed, as sequenced in a study of blood T cells in healthy people across ages. The use of a sample-barcoded 5' primer and a J-beta primer mix characterized a second PCR of about 7 to 12 cycles. TCRdb processed the 5' RACE reads anew with MiXCR; each CDR3 protein has one entry. The sample consists of about 1.8 million distinct CDR3 sequences, 49% of them appearing once. The sequencing sample was made of blood. The receptors shown here come from a woman in her forties in good health.

The J gene is TRBJ2-1, the V gene TRBV6-5; perhaps TRBD1 as D (6 bases). This CDR3 is 14 amino acids long. The germline V and J ends were trimmed by 2 bases and 9 bases, with 14 bases remaining between them. Germline V gives CDR1 MNHEY, CDR2 SVGAGI. CDR3 amino acids: CASSYDRRAGEQFF. Here the CDR3 DNA reads TGTGCCAGCAGTTACGACAGGCGCGCCGGTGAGCAGTTCTTC.

This clonotype was seen only a few times. This chain joins TRBV11-2 and TRBJ2-5; D tentatively reads TRBD1 or TRBD2 (7 bases each). Trimming cost V 0 bases and J 1 base, with 12 bases left between them. Germline CDR1 is SGHAT and CDR2 is FQNNGV. This CDR3 region has 16 residues. In DNA, the CDR3 is TGTGCCAGCAGCTTAGACAGGGGGGGGGCCCAAGAGACCCAGTACTTC. Translating it yields CASSLDRGGAQETQYF.

This clonotype has more than one count but fewer than ten. V is TRBV21-1 and J is TRBJ2-5; the table's D call TRBD1 went unverified against the DNA. TRBV21-1 corresponds to a pseudogene. The CDR3 runs to 14 residues. CDR3 nucleotide sequence: TGTGCCAGCAGCAAAGCCCCGGGGCAAGAGACCCAGTACTTC. It is translated as CASSKAPGQETQYF.

This sequence joins TRBV6-5 and TRBJ2-7; 9 bases agree with TRBD1. Unmatched junction bases numbered 6, after V lost 6 bases and J lost 3 bases. The CDR3 covers 14 residues. Germline lookup yields CDR1 MNHEY and CDR2 SVGAGI. The CDR3, as DNA: TGTGCCAGCAGAATGGGACAGGGAGTCTACGAGCAGTACTTC. Translating gives CASRMGQGVYEQYF.

There are a few counts of this clonotype. This chain joins TRBV29-1 and TRBJ2-3, with D possibly called TRBD1 or TRBD2 (5 bases each). Per the germline V gene, CDR1 is SQVTM and CDR2 is ANQGSEA. V shed 1 base and J shed 6 bases, with 14 bases lying between them. The CDR3 totals 14 residues. CDR3 region: CSVEGSRGTDTQYF. The CDR3 nucleotides are TGCAGCGTTGAAGGTTCACGAGGGACCGATACGCAGTATTTT.

This chain uses TRBV7-2 with TRBJ1-5; 8 nucleotides match TRBD1. V lost 5 bases, J lost 4 bases, and 7 bases stayed unmatched. The CDR3 consists of 15 residues. Looked up from germline, CDR1 is SGHTA and CDR2 is FQGNSA. CDR3 in amino acids: CASSTRTGINQPQHF. DNA for the CDR3: TGTGCCAGCAGCACCAGGACAGGGATAAATCAGCCCCAGCATTTT.

A few counts support this clonotype. The chain carries TRBV4-1 and TRBJ2-3; 8 nucleotides line up with TRBD2. V was pared by 6 bases and J by 2 bases, with 10 bases of the junction left unmatched. The CDR3 extends over 16 amino acids. Per germline, CDR1 MGHRA and CDR2 YSYEKL. CDR3 sequence (DNA): TGCGCCAGCAGACCTACGACTAGCGCGAACACAGATACGCAGTATTTT. Translating gives CASRPTTSANTDTQYF.

This clonotype was counted between two and nine times. V gene TRBV18 combines with J gene TRBJ2-3; 11 bases are a match to TRBD2. The germline V gene has CDR1 KGHSH and CDR2 LQKENI. The CDR3 spans 16 residues. The J segment lost 3 bases and the V segment lost 3 bases, leaving 5 bases of the junction unmatched. CDR3 in DNA: TGTGCCAGCTCACCGGAAAGACTAGCGGGGACAGATACGCAGTATTTT. Encoded protein: CASSPERLAGTDTQYF.

The rearrangement links TRBV2 to TRBJ2-7; no definite D call. The germline CDR1 and CDR2 sequences are SNHLY and FYNNEI. The CDR3 sequence is 14 residues long. Trimming pared 3 bases from V and 5 bases from J, leaving 14 bases between. The chain's CDR3 is CASSDRSGSHEQYF. The DNA for the CDR3 is TGTGCCAGCAGTGATAGGAGTGGGTCCCACGAGCAGTACTTC.

There are a few counts of this clonotype. This sequence joins TRBV5-1 and TRBJ2-3, with a tentative D call TRBD1 (5 bases). Germline lookup yields CDR1 SGHRS and CDR2 YFSETQ. The V and J ends lost 0 bases and 6 bases respectively, with 17 bases between them. CDR3 length equals 16 residues. The CDR3 DNA reads as TGCGCCAGCAGCTTGGTCCCTCCCCTCAACAGGGATACGCAGTATTTT. It codes for CASSLVPPLNRDTQYF.

With regard to this clonotype: The CDR3 does not end in the conserved phenylalanine or tryptophan, so this is likely a read error. The chain couples TRBV4-3 to TRBJ2-5; TRBD1 matches 7 bases. The CDR3 consists of 15 residues. After removal of 0 bases from V and 6 bases from J, the junction contained 7 bases not matched to a gene. Germline lookup yields CDR1 LGHNA and CDR2 YSLEER. As DNA, the CDR3 is TGCGCCAGCAGCCAAGATTCGAGGGGGCCGAAGACCCAGTACTTG. Residues: CASSQDSRGPKTQYL.

This clonotype has a handful of counts. The V gene is TRBV4-3, the J gene TRBJ1-4; D is unresolved. Germline values: CDR1 LGHNA, CDR2 YSLEER. Trimming removed 0 bases from V and 5 bases from J, with 10 bases in between. This CDR3 is 15 amino acids long. In DNA, the CDR3 is TGCGCCAGCAGCCAAGATAATCAGGTGAATGAAAAACTGTTTTTT. Amino acid sequence: CASSQDNQVNEKLFF.

The chain is built from TRBV4-1 and TRBJ2-5; D unclear. V lost 2 bases and J 0 bases, leaving 7 bases between the germline ends. Germline V gives CDR1 MGHRA, CDR2 YSYEKL. The CDR3 covers 14 residues. The CDR3 loop reads CASSQTLYQETQYF. In DNA, the CDR3 is TGCGCCAGCAGCCAAACCCTGTACCAAGAGACCCAGTACTTC.

The rearrangement links TRBV12-3 or TRBV12-4 to TRBJ2-3; D not certain. The V gene lost 7 bases and the J gene lost 0 bases, with 14 bases spanning the gap. The CDR3 has 15 amino acids. CDR3 coding DNA: TGTGCCAGCACCCATCGCCTGGCCAGCACAGATACGCAGTATTTT. It yields the protein CASTHRLASTDTQYF.

The rearrangement links TRBV7-2 to TRBJ2-1; D gene uncertain. Trimming shortened V by 2 bases and J by 5 bases, and 10 bases separated the two germline ends. CDR3 size: 14 residues. Germline CDR1 reads SGHTA; CDR2 reads FQGNSA. In DNA form, the CDR3 reads TGTGCCAGCAGCTTAACGGAATTCGACAATGAGCAGTTCTTC. Protein: CASSLTEFDNEQFF.

This sequence joins TRBV6-5 and TRBJ1-2; D gene uncertain. The CDR3 spans 13 residues. Germline V CDR1 and CDR2: MNHEY, SVGAGI. Deletions cut 0 bases from V and 6 bases from J, with 8 bases between. CDR3: CASSYSPQNGYTF. The CDR3 DNA is TGTGCCAGCAGTTACTCGCCCCAGAATGGCTACACCTTC.

The chain carries TRBV2 and TRBJ2-3; D might be TRBD1 or TRBD2, each matching 5 bases. Per germline, CDR1 SNHLY and CDR2 FYNNEI. The CDR3 covers 14 residues. Deletions cut 8 bases from V and 4 bases from J, with 16 bases between. The CDR3 DNA sequence: TGTGCCAGCTCCTGGACCGAGGGGTCAGATACGCAGTATTTT. Translation gives CASSWTEGSDTQYF.

The J gene is TRBJ2-5, the V gene TRBV28; D perhaps matches TRBD1 (6 bases). The CDR3 covers 15 residues. Germline V gene lookup returns CDR1 MDHEN and CDR2 SYDVKM. V gave up 1 base and J gave up 5 bases, with 14 bases separating them. The CDR3 protein is CASSLYPGAGETQYF. In DNA form, the CDR3 reads TGTGCCAGCAGTTTATATCCAGGGGCGGGCGAGACCCAGTACTTC. Full variable domain (missing parts from reference TRBV28 and TRBJ2-5): DVKVTQSSRYLVKRTGEKVFLECVQDMDHENMFWYRQDPGLGLRLIYFSYDVKMKEKGDIPEGYSVSREKKERFSLILESASTNQTSMYLCASSLYPGAGETQYFGPGTRLLVL.

The rearrangement links TRBV7-2 to TRBJ2-7; 9 bases match TRBD1. V shed 0 bases and J 4 bases; nucleotides not matched to a gene: 19. The CDR3 covers 20 residues. Germline CDR1 reads SGHTA; CDR2 reads FQGNSA. The CDR3 spells CASSLASPGTGPRFLYEQYF. CDR3 coding DNA: TGTGCCAGCAGCTTAGCCAGTCCCGGGACAGGGCCAAGATTCCTGTACGAGCAGTACTTC.

CDR3 nucleotide sequence: TGTGCCAGCAGTGAAGCGTCAGGGGGACCCTACGAGCAGTACTTC. Translated, it gives CASSEASGGPYEQYF. The V call is TRBV4-2, the J call TRBJ2-7; 7 positions agree with TRBD1. This CDR3 is 15 amino acids long. V lost 6 bases to trimming and J lost 2 bases; unmatched junction nucleotides: 10. In germline, CDR1 is LGHNA, CDR2 YNFKEQ.

There are a few counts of this clonotype. This chain connects TRBV7-2 to TRBJ2-3; a possible D gene is TRBD2 (5 bases). V lost 3 bases to trimming and J lost 6 bases, with 10 bases between them. The CDR3 totals 13 residues. Looked up from germline, CDR1 is SGHTA and CDR2 is FQGNSA. This CDR3 is CASSFSSPDTQYF. The DNA of the CDR3 is TGTGCCAGCAGCTTTTCTAGCCCCGATACGCAGTATTTT.

The rearrangement links TRBV5-1 to TRBJ1-5, with D possibly being TRBD1 (5 bases). Germline values: CDR1 SGHRS, CDR2 YFSETQ. Trimming stripped 3 bases from V and 0 bases from J, with 10 bases between. The CDR3 length is 15 residues. CDR3: CASSWRGDSNQPQHF. The CDR3 coding sequence is TGCGCCAGCAGCTGGAGGGGCGATAGCAATCAGCCCCAGCATTTT.

The CDR3: CASGGSGGASYNEQFF. CDR3 nucleotide sequence: TGTGCCAGCGGGGGTAGCGGGGGGGCATCCTACAATGAGCAGTTCTTC. The chain joins TRBV6-5 to TRBJ2-1, with 11 bases aligning to TRBD2. This CDR3 is built from 16 residues. CDR1 is MNHEY and CDR2 is SVGAGI in the germline V gene. The V and J ends lost 8 bases and 1 base, in that order; junction bases with no gene match: 7.